Listed below are T cell receptor beta chains from one sample, sequenced in a study of cytomegalovirus exposure and HLA in healthy donors. Libraries were prepared by immunoSEQ multiplex PCR; TCRdb keeps only in-frame clonotypes and omits some of them. Of roughly 130,000 clones detected, roughly 80% appear once; the ten largest clones hold 2.1%. The source material was PBMCs. The receptors come from a woman aged 40 to 50 in good health and CMV-seropositive. Each CDR3 is given with its conserved first and last residue. A D gene is named only where the DNA matches it firmly. Clone size is stated in some rows and not others, as once, few, many or a class when expanded.

J gene: TRBJ2-7
D gene: .
V gene: TRBV6-1
clone size: .
CDR3 DNA: TGTGCCAGCAGTGTAGAGTCAGGGGTTAGCTACGAGCAGTACTTC
CDR3 protein: CASSVESGVSYEQYF

J gene: TRBJ2-7
D gene: .
V gene: TRBV5-4
clone size: few
CDR3 DNA: TGTGCCAGCAGCTTGGGACGGGGAAACTACGAGCAGTACTTC
CDR3 protein: CASSLGRGNYEQYF

J gene: TRBJ2-1
D gene: TRBD2
V gene: TRBV11-3
clone size: .
CDR3 DNA: TGTGCCAGCAGCTTGGGGACTAGCGGGTACAATGAGCAGTTCTTC
CDR3 protein: CASSLGTSGYNEQFF

J gene: TRBJ1-1
D gene: .
V gene: TRBV5-6
clone size: few
CDR3 DNA: TGTGCCAGCAGCTTCGCCCCTAAGAACACTGAAGCTTTCTTT
CDR3 protein: CASSFAPKNTEAFF

J gene: TRBJ2-7
D gene: TRBD1
V gene: TRBV18
clone size: .
CDR3 DNA: TGTGCCAGCTCACCTAGGATCGGACAGGGGAACGAGCAGTACTTC
CDR3 protein: CASSPRIGQGNEQYF

J gene: TRBJ2-2
D gene: .
V gene: TRBV7-2
clone size: few
CDR3 DNA: TGTGCCAGCAGCTTAGAAGGGGGGGTGGGAACCGGGGAGCTGTTTTTT
CDR3 protein: CASSLEGGVGTGELFF

J gene: TRBJ2-3
D gene: TRBD2
V gene: TRBV7-2
clone size: .
CDR3 DNA: TGTGCCAGCAGTCATGACCTAGCGGGGGGCACAGATACGCAGTATTTT
CDR3 protein: CASSHDLAGGTDTQYF

J gene: TRBJ1-1
D gene: .
V gene: TRBV5-1
clone size: .
CDR3 DNA: TGCGCCAGCCGGGGTCAGGAGAACACTGAAGCTTTCTTT
CDR3 protein: CASRGQENTEAFF

J gene: TRBJ1-5
D gene: .
V gene: TRBV6-1
clone size: .
CDR3 DNA: TGTGCCAGCAGTGAATCGCCGGGACACCCTAGCAATCAGCCCCAGCATTTT
CDR3 protein: CASSESPGHPSNQPQHF

J gene: TRBJ1-3
D gene: .
V gene: TRBV7-9
clone size: .
CDR3 DNA: TGTGCCAGCAGCCCCCGTGGGAGTTTTTACTCTGGAAACACCATATATTTT
CDR3 protein: CASSPRGSFYSGNTIYF

J gene: TRBJ2-3
D gene: .
V gene: TRBV6-1
clone size: .
CDR3 DNA: TGTGCCAGCACGTTGGACTCTACGCAGTATTTT
CDR3 protein: CASTLDSTQYF

J gene: TRBJ2-7
D gene: TRBD1
V gene: TRBV10-3
clone size: .
CDR3 DNA: TGTGCCATCGGGCCACAGGGGCTCTCGGGATCGACCGAGCAGTACTTC
CDR3 protein: CAIGPQGLSGSTEQYF

J gene: TRBJ2-1
D gene: TRBD2
V gene: TRBV19
clone size: .
CDR3 DNA: TGTGCCAGTAGTATCAGCGGGGTGAGGAATGAGCAGTTCTTC
CDR3 protein: CASSISGVRNEQFF

J gene: TRBJ2-7
D gene: .
V gene: TRBV18
clone size: .
CDR3 DNA: TGTGCCAGCTCACCAGAGACAGCCTCGTTC
CDR3 protein: CASSPETASF

J gene: TRBJ2-5
D gene: TRBD2
V gene: TRBV19
clone size: few
CDR3 DNA: TGTGCCAGTAGTCCCCGGAGACTAGCGGACGAAGAGACCCAGTACTTC
CDR3 protein: CASSPRRLADEETQYF

J gene: TRBJ2-2
D gene: TRBD2
V gene: TRBV30
clone size: .
CDR3 DNA: TGTGCCTGGAGTGTACCTAGCGGGGGGCCCAGGACCGGGGAGCTGTTTTTT
CDR3 protein: CAWSVPSGGPRTGELFF

J gene: TRBJ2-3
D gene: TRBD1
V gene: TRBV2
clone size: .
CDR3 DNA: TGTGCCAGCATAACTGGACAGGTGGGAGCAGATACGCAGTATTTT
CDR3 protein: CASITGQVGADTQYF

J gene: TRBJ1-3
D gene: TRBD1
V gene: TRBV5-1
clone size: .
CDR3 DNA: TGCGCCAGCAGCTTACAGGGGAACTCTGGAAACACCATATATTTT
CDR3 protein: CASSLQGNSGNTIYF

J gene: TRBJ1-5
D gene: .
V gene: TRBV7-2
clone size: once
CDR3 DNA: TGTGCCAGCAGCTTAAGGGACAATTATAGCAATCAGCCCCAGCATTTT
CDR3 protein: CASSLRDNYSNQPQHF

J gene: TRBJ2-6
D gene: TRBD1
V gene: TRBV7-3
clone size: .
CDR3 DNA: TGTGCCAGCAGCCGGACAGGGATTGGGGCCAACGTCCTGACTTTC
CDR3 protein: CASSRTGIGANVLTF

J gene: TRBJ1-1
D gene: .
V gene: TRBV30
clone size: .
CDR3 DNA: TGTGCCTGGAGGCCGGGGAGGAACACTGAAGCTTTCTTT
CDR3 protein: CAWRPGRNTEAFF

J gene: TRBJ2-3
D gene: TRBD1
V gene: TRBV7-2
clone size: few
CDR3 DNA: TGTGCCAGCAGCTTCCGGACAGGGTCCCCAGATACGCAGTATTTT
CDR3 protein: CASSFRTGSPDTQYF

J gene: TRBJ1-4
D gene: .
V gene: TRBV7-5
clone size: .
CDR3 DNA: TGTGTCAGAAGCCTCTCGGGAGGGACAGGGAGGGAAAAACTGTTTTTT
CDR3 protein: CVRSLSGGTGREKLFF

J gene: TRBJ2-7
D gene: TRBD1
V gene: TRBV9
clone size: .
CDR3 DNA: TGTGCCAGCAGCGTAGCGGGACAGGGGGCTGGAACCTACGAGCAGTACTTC
CDR3 protein: CASSVAGQGAGTYEQYF

J gene: TRBJ2-7
D gene: .
V gene: TRBV5-6
clone size: .
CDR3 DNA: TGTGCCAGCAGTGTTGGGGCTACACGTCTATCCTACGAGCAGTACTTC
CDR3 protein: CASSVGATRLSYEQYF

J gene: TRBJ1-1
D gene: .
V gene: TRBV7-9
clone size: .
CDR3 DNA: TGTGCCAGCAGCTTACCTCGAGGGCTGAACACTGAAGCTTTCTTT
CDR3 protein: CASSLPRGLNTEAFF

J gene: TRBJ2-1
D gene: TRBD2
V gene: TRBV27
clone size: .
CDR3 DNA: TGTGCCAGCAGGATTCCCGGGACTAGCGGACTTAGCTCCTACAATGAGCAGTTCTTC
CDR3 protein: CASRIPGTSGLSSYNEQFF

J gene: TRBJ1-4
D gene: .
V gene: TRBV7-2
clone size: .
CDR3 DNA: TGTGCCAGCAGTCCGAGGGTGTCGACTAATGAAAAACTGTTTTTT
CDR3 protein: CASSPRVSTNEKLFF

J gene: TRBJ1-6
D gene: TRBD1
V gene: TRBV27
clone size: .
CDR3 DNA: TGTGCCAGCAGCTCACAGGGGGCGTTGTATAATTCACCCCTCCACTTT
CDR3 protein: CASSSQGALYNSPLHF

J gene: TRBJ2-3
D gene: .
V gene: TRBV29-1
clone size: .
CDR3 DNA: TGCAGCGTCACACGGGGGGCCCCCACAGATACGCAGTATTTT
CDR3 protein: CSVTRGAPTDTQYF

J gene: TRBJ1-1
D gene: .
V gene: TRBV2
clone size: .
CDR3 DNA: TGTGCCAGCAGTTGGACATTGATCACTGAAGCTTTCTTT
CDR3 protein: CASSWTLITEAFF

J gene: TRBJ2-7
D gene: TRBD1
V gene: TRBV28
clone size: .
CDR3 DNA: TGTGCCAGCCAAGGTACGGGACAGGGGGCCAAGATCTACGAGCAGTACTTC
CDR3 protein: CASQGTGQGAKIYEQYF

J gene: TRBJ1-1
D gene: TRBD1
V gene: TRBV19
clone size: .
CDR3 DNA: TGTGCCAGTAGTATAGCCAAGGAATCCGGGACAGGGGGATCCCAGGTCTTC
CDR3 protein: CASSIAKESGTGGSQVF

J gene: TRBJ1-2
D gene: .
V gene: TRBV7-2
clone size: .
CDR3 DNA: TGTGCCAGCAGCTCCCCACCCCCGGACAGCTCATATGGCTACACCTTC
CDR3 protein: CASSSPPPDSSYGYTF

J gene: TRBJ2-7
D gene: .
V gene: TRBV27
clone size: .
CDR3 DNA: TGTGCCAGCACTAGTTGGCGGGGACGGGAATACGAGCAGTACTTC
CDR3 protein: CASTSWRGREYEQYF

J gene: TRBJ1-1
D gene: .
V gene: TRBV6-1
clone size: .
CDR3 DNA: TGTGCCAGCAGTGAACGGGGGAACACTGAAGCTTTCTTT
CDR3 protein: CASSERGNTEAFF

J gene: TRBJ2-5
D gene: .
V gene: TRBV5-1
clone size: .
CDR3 DNA: TGCGCCAGCAGCCAGAGACAGCCCCAAGAGACCCAGTACTTC
CDR3 protein: CASSQRQPQETQYF

J gene: TRBJ2-5
D gene: TRBD1
V gene: TRBV6-1
clone size: .
CDR3 DNA: TGTGCCAGCAGTGATAACCGGGACAGGGGGCGAGAGACCCAGTACTTC
CDR3 protein: CASSDNRDRGRETQYF

J gene: TRBJ2-1
D gene: TRBD2
V gene: TRBV27
clone size: once
CDR3 DNA: TGTGCCAGCAGTTTCCCTAGCGGGGGAACGTACAATGAGCAGTTCTTC
CDR3 protein: CASSFPSGGTYNEQFF

J gene: TRBJ1-5
D gene: .
V gene: TRBV7-6
clone size: few
CDR3 DNA: TGTGCCAGCAGCTCCGCCCGGGGGGCAGGTCAGCCCCAGCATTTT
CDR3 protein: CASSSARGAGQPQHF

J gene: TRBJ1-1
D gene: TRBD1
V gene: TRBV10-3
clone size: few
CDR3 DNA: TGTGCCATCAGTGGCCTAGGAAGGGACAGGCAGGCTCCCGAAGCTTTCTTT
CDR3 protein: CAISGLGRDRQAPEAFF

J gene: TRBJ2-4
D gene: .
V gene: TRBV15
clone size: .
CDR3 DNA: TGTGCCACCAGCAGGGACAAACAGGGAACCCTCCAGTACTTC
CDR3 protein: CATSRDKQGTLQYF

J gene: TRBJ2-7
D gene: TRBD1
V gene: TRBV27
clone size: few
CDR3 DNA: TGTGCCAGCAGTCTGGACAGGGATTCCTACGAGCAGTACTTC
CDR3 protein: CASSLDRDSYEQYF

J gene: TRBJ2-7
D gene: TRBD1
V gene: TRBV7-2
clone size: .
CDR3 DNA: TGTGCCAGCAGCTTCATGACAGGGCTCGAGCAGTACTTC
CDR3 protein: CASSFMTGLEQYF

J gene: TRBJ2-5
D gene: TRBD1
V gene: TRBV7-2
clone size: .
CDR3 DNA: TGTGCCAGCAGCCCGGCACAGGGGGCGTATTTCGAGACCCAGTACTTC
CDR3 protein: CASSPAQGAYFETQYF

J gene: TRBJ2-2
D gene: TRBD1
V gene: TRBV5-1
clone size: .
CDR3 DNA: TGCGCCAGCAGCTCGCTACCTGGACAGGGTCAAACCGGGGAGCTGTTTTTT
CDR3 protein: CASSSLPGQGQTGELFF

J gene: TRBJ2-7
D gene: TRBD1
V gene: TRBV6-1
clone size: .
CDR3 DNA: TGTGCCAGCGACCGGGACAGTTACTACGAGCAGTACTTC
CDR3 protein: CASDRDSYYEQYF

J gene: TRBJ2-2
D gene: TRBD2
V gene: TRBV4-1
clone size: .
CDR3 DNA: TGCGCCAGCAGCCAATCCGCGACTAGCGGGGGTCCGAACACCGGGGAGCTGTTTTTT
CDR3 protein: CASSQSATSGGPNTGELFF

J gene: TRBJ2-7
D gene: TRBD1
V gene: TRBV2
clone size: .
CDR3 DNA: TGTGCCAGCAGTGGGAAACTGACAGGGGGAGCCTACGAGCAGTACTTC
CDR3 protein: CASSGKLTGGAYEQYF

J gene: TRBJ2-7
D gene: TRBD2
V gene: TRBV4-2
clone size: .
CDR3 DNA: TGTGCCAGCAGCCAACCCGTTGCTAGCGGTCAATACGAGCAGTACTTC
CDR3 protein: CASSQPVASGQYEQYF

J gene: TRBJ2-5
D gene: TRBD2
V gene: TRBV19
clone size: .
CDR3 DNA: TGTGCCAGTAGTCCTCCGGGAGCGGGGGGAGAGACCCAGTACTTC
CDR3 protein: CASSPPGAGGETQYF

J gene: TRBJ2-1
D gene: TRBD1
V gene: TRBV10-3
clone size: .
CDR3 DNA: TGTGCCATCACCGAACCGGGACAGGTCTTGGGTGAGCAGTTCTTC
CDR3 protein: CAITEPGQVLGEQFF

J gene: TRBJ2-2
D gene: .
V gene: TRBV18
clone size: .
CDR3 DNA: TGTGCCAGCTCACCTTACATTGTATCTTCGAACACCGGGGAGCTGTTTTTT
CDR3 protein: CASSPYIVSSNTGELFF

J gene: TRBJ2-5
D gene: .
V gene: TRBV14
clone size: few
CDR3 DNA: TGTGCCAGCAGCAGTACAAAAGAGACCCAGTACTTC
CDR3 protein: CASSSTKETQYF

J gene: TRBJ2-3
D gene: .
V gene: TRBV30
clone size: .
CDR3 DNA: TGTGCCTGGACCCCTCGGGGGGCCCCAGATACGCAGTATTTT
CDR3 protein: CAWTPRGAPDTQYF

J gene: TRBJ2-3
D gene: TRBD2
V gene: TRBV19
clone size: .
CDR3 DNA: TGTGCCAGTACGAGCGGGGGGTACACAGATACGCAGTATTTT
CDR3 protein: CASTSGGYTDTQYF

J gene: TRBJ2-2
D gene: TRBD2
V gene: TRBV14
clone size: .
CDR3 DNA: TGTGCCAGCAGCCAAGACCTAGCGGGAGTGGGGGAGCTGTTTTTT
CDR3 protein: CASSQDLAGVGELFF

J gene: TRBJ1-4
D gene: .
V gene: TRBV4-1
clone size: .
CDR3 DNA: TGCGCCAGCAGCCAAGATCGAGTCCTCAATGAAAAACTGTTTTTT
CDR3 protein: CASSQDRVLNEKLFF

J gene: TRBJ2-7
D gene: .
V gene: TRBV5-6
clone size: .
CDR3 DNA: TGTGCCAGCAGGGAATGGGGGGGCGGAGCCTACGAGCAGTACTTC
CDR3 protein: CASREWGGGAYEQYF